What follows are 11 T cell receptor beta chains derived from one specimen sequenced in a study of long-term antiretroviral therapy in people with HIV. The immunoSEQ assay was v3.0, run at survey level. The method was immunoSEQ multiplex PCR; TCRdb's version includes in-frame clones alone and lacks a portion of them. Of about 19,000 clones in the sample, 79% were seen once. The sequencing here drew on unsorted PBMCs, taken at the start of antiretroviral therapy, before treatment. The receptors stem from a young man with HIV.

The chain employs TRBV16 and TRBJ1-5, with a possible D match to TRBD1 (5 bases). The CDR3 extends over 15 amino acids. The ends were cut back, 3 bases at V and 0 bases at J, with 9 bases in the middle. From germline, CDR1 is KGHSY and CDR2 FQNENV. CDR3 region: CASSQRGVSNQPQHF. The CDR3 DNA sequence: TGTGCCAGCAGCCAGCGGGGGGTTAGCAATCAGCCCCAGCATTTT.

The sample holds one count of this clone. The CDR3 nucleotides read TGTGCCAGTAGTACGGGGACAGGGGTGTTAGAGACCCAGTACTTC. This gives the protein CASSTGTGVLETQYF. The chain links TRBV19 to TRBJ2-5, with TRBD1 matching 10 bases. V trimming: 4 bases; J trimming: 4 bases; junction bases outside the gene matches: 6. The CDR3 loop spans 15 amino acids. Germline V gene data show CDR1 as LNHDA and CDR2 as SQIVND (reference sequence).

This clone was observed a few times. The rearrangement uses TRBV27 and TRBJ1-4, with 9 bases lining up with TRBD1. The CDR3 has 15 residues. Germline values: CDR1 MNHEY, CDR2 SMNVEV (reference sequence). Unmatched junction bases numbered 8, after V lost 5 bases and J lost 7 bases. CDR3 DNA sequence: TGTGCCAGCAGTAAGACCGGGACAGGGACTGAAAAACTGTTTTTT. It translates to CASSKTGTGTEKLFF.

The gene calls are TRBV28 and TRBJ2-3; D is undetermined. The CDR3 length is 11 residues. Trimming took off 6 bases at V and 5 bases at J, with 6 bases between the two ends. The germline V gene encodes CDR1 MDHEN and CDR2 SYDVKM. The CDR3 sequence is CASSTRDTQYF. The CDR3 DNA sequence: TGTGCCAGCAGCACCCGAGATACGCAGTATTTT.

In regard to this clone: The sample carries other DNA sequences with the same CDR3. This chain connects TRBV27 to TRBJ2-7, with TRBD2 as a possible D gene (5 bases). CDR3 length equals 13 residues. Trimming left V 6 bases short and J 7 bases short, with 16 bases between. Germline assignment: CDR1 MNHEY and CDR2 SMNVEV (reference sequence). The CDR3 region is CASSHTLAGEQYF. The CDR3 region has the DNA TGTGCCAGCAGCCATACATTGGCGGGTGAGCAGTACTTC.

This chain's CDR3 is CASSLGGGGETQYF. The CDR3 DNA follows: TGTGCCAGCAGCTTAGGCGGGGGTGGAGAGACCCAGTACTTC. V is TRBV9 and J is TRBJ2-5; TRBD2 aligns across 7 bases. Germline assignment: CDR1 SGDLS and CDR2 YYNGEE. The CDR3 loop spans 14 amino acids. V trimming: 4 bases; J trimming: 4 bases; junction bases outside the gene matches: 7.

The chain employs TRBV5-1 and TRBJ2-3; possible D gene TRBD2, 6 bases. The ends were cut back, 1 base at V and 3 bases at J, with 15 bases in the middle. The CDR3 sequence is 16 residues long. Germline lookup yields CDR1 SGHRS and CDR2 YFSETQ. The CDR3 loop reads CASSLSPGSTTDTQYF. The CDR3 bases are TGCGCCAGCAGCTTGTCTCCCGGGAGCACGACAGATACGCAGTATTTT.

The CDR3 nucleotides are TGTGCCAGCAGCTTAACTAGCGGCTCCTACGAGCAGTACTTC. Protein product: CASSLTSGSYEQYF. The chain recombines TRBV7-2 with TRBJ2-7; 8 bases line up with TRBD2. The germline V gene has CDR1 SGHTA and CDR2 FQGNSA. V dropped 2 bases and J dropped 0; count of bases not matched to a gene: 0. This CDR3 region has 14 residues. The whole variable domain, filled in from reference TRBV7-2 and TRBJ2-7, reads GAGVSQSPSNKVTEKGKDVELRCDPISGHTALYWYRQSLGQGLEFLIYFQGNSAPDKSGLPSDRFSAERTGGSVSTLTIQRTQQEDSAVYLCASSLTSGSYEQYFGPGTRLTVT.

The V call is TRBV6-1, the J call TRBJ1-5; no clear D. This CDR3 spans 14 amino acids. Germline-derived CDR1 and CDR2 are MNHNS and SASEGT. Deletions cut 4 bases from V and 4 bases from J, with 11 bases between. CDR3 protein: CASSVLGKNQPQHF. The CDR3 nucleotides are TGTGCCAGCAGTGTACTGGGGAAGAATCAGCCCCAGCATTTT.

V is TRBV7-2 and J is TRBJ2-7; either TRBD1 or TRBD2 may supply D (5 bases each). The CDR3 consists of 15 residues. V lost 5 bases, J lost 9 bases, and 23 bases lay in between. Germline lookup yields CDR1 SGHTA and CDR2 FQGNSA. Written as DNA, the CDR3 is TGTGCCAGCAGCCTTACCCCGACAGCTCCCGGAGGGCAGTACTTC. This translates into CASSLTPTAPGGQYF.

The chain uses TRBV5-5 and TRBJ2-7; D is perhaps TRBD2 (5 bases). Germline loops: CDR1 SGHKS, CDR2 YYEKEE (reference sequence). This CDR3 spans 15 amino acids. V was cut by 0 bases and J by 3 bases, with 13 bases left in between. The CDR3 loop reads CASSLDRDHYYEQYF. CDR3 sequence (DNA): TGTGCCAGCAGCTTGGACCGGGATCACTACTACGAGCAGTACTTC.